The 28 T cell receptor beta chains presented below share a single source sample, sequenced in a study of a mutant IDH1 vaccine in newly diagnosed glioma. Which antigens these TCRs recognize remains unknown. Some clones are missing from TCRdb's copy, which holds only in-frame ones; the method was immunoSEQ multiplex PCR. Here the sample spans approximately 41,000 clones, around 79% being singletons. Time point: week 23, last vaccination. Each dose of the vaccine consisted of 300 ug of mutant IDH1 20-mer peptide, with topical imiquimod. Sequenced here: PBMCs, sampled from a glioma patient whose treatment included an IDH1 peptide vaccine. The receptor source for this set is a woman aged 40 to 50 with glioma. Some clones in this sample may be carry-over from other donors' samples.

The chain combines TRBV2 with TRBJ1-1; D ambiguous. Germline V lookup: CDR1 SNHLY, CDR2 FYNNEI. The CDR3 spans 11 residues. Trimming cost V 3 bases and J 9 bases, with 8 bases left between them. The CDR3 DNA reads as TGTGCCAGCAGTGAGGAACGCCAAGCTTTCTTT. Protein product: CASSEERQAFF.

This clone was found a few times. The rearrangement links TRBV6-6 to TRBJ2-5, with a possible D match to TRBD1 (6 bases). Trimming left V 2 bases short and J 4 bases short, with 11 bases between. Germline CDR1 reads MNHNY; CDR2 reads SVGAGI (reference sequence). The length of the CDR3 is 14 residues. The DNA of the CDR3 is TGTGCCAGCAGTTACCTGGGCAGGGGAGAGACCCAGTACTTC. This translates into CASSYLGRGETQYF.

The chain employs TRBV7-3 and TRBJ2-3; D remains unclear. Germline CDR1 and CDR2: SGHTA and FQGTGA. The V and J ends lost 2 bases and 0 bases respectively, with 6 bases between them. The length of the CDR3 is 14 residues. The CDR3 DNA reads as TGTGCCAGCAGCTTAGGACCGAGCACAGATACGCAGTATTTT. This codes for CASSLGPSTDTQYF.

The chain links TRBV27 to TRBJ1-1, with D unresolved. Germline CDR1 and CDR2: MNHEY and SMNVEV (reference sequence). The germline V and J ends were trimmed by 6 bases and 7 bases, with 18 bases remaining between them. The CDR3 totals 14 residues. CDR3 protein: CASSPKGQPGEAFF. CDR3 nucleotide sequence: TGTGCCAGCAGCCCGAAGGGCCAACCGGGTGAAGCTTTCTTT.

This sequence joins TRBV10-3 and TRBJ2-3, with 13 bases fitting TRBD2. With 8 bases clipped from V and 8 bases from J, the junction kept 13 bases outside the gene matches. CDR1 is ENHRY, CDR2 SYGVKD, per germline. The CDR3 contains 16 residues. CDR3 nucleotides: TGTGCCATCGGTCAGACTAGCGGGGGGCACTTGGGTACGCAGTATTTT. This sequence encodes CAIGQTSGGHLGTQYF.

The rearrangement joins TRBV19 to TRBJ1-1; the D is unclear. Deletions cut 6 bases from V and 1 base from J, with 9 bases between. The CDR3 spans 13 residues. CDR1 and CDR2 from the germline V gene are LNHDA and SQIVND (reference sequence). CDR3 region: CASSTRKNTEAFF. CDR3 bases: TGTGCCAGTAGCACTCGGAAGAACACTGAAGCTTTCTTT.

The rearrangement uses TRBV30 and TRBJ2-5, with D tentatively TRBD1 (7 bases). V lost 2 bases to trimming and J lost 2 bases, with 12 bases between them. The CDR3 consists of 14 residues. CDR1 and CDR2 (germline): GTSNPN, SVGIG (reference sequence). CDR3 bases: TGTGCCTGGAGTCCCCAGGGGGGACAAGAGACCCAGTACTTC. It codes for CAWSPQGGQETQYF.

The gene calls are TRBV6-6 and TRBJ1-2; perhaps TRBD1 as D (6 bases). V lost 5 bases, J lost 6 bases, and 16 bases lay in between. The CDR3 extends over 14 amino acids. The V gene's germline CDR1 is MNHNY and CDR2 SVGAGI (reference sequence). This CDR3 reads CASSRGGRFDGYTF. In DNA, the CDR3 is TGTGCCAGCAGTAGAGGGGGGAGGTTCGATGGCTACACCTTC.

Remarks on this clone: The same CDR3 is also encoded by other DNA sequences in this sample. The chain links TRBV19 to TRBJ2-4; D gene ambiguous. CDR1 and CDR2 from the germline V gene are LNHDA and SQIVND (reference sequence). Trimming cost V 6 bases and J 8 bases, with 8 bases left between them. The CDR3 is made up of 11 amino acids. CDR3 region: CASRSRDIQYF. The CDR3 nucleotides are TGTGCCAGTAGATCCCGAGACATTCAGTACTTC.

This chain links TRBV19 with TRBJ1-1; D remains ambiguous. With 6 bases removed from V and 3 bases from J, the gap between germline ends came to 17 bases. Germline CDR1 and CDR2: LNHDA and SQIVND (reference sequence). This CDR3 is 15 amino acids long. The CDR3 region is CASRDKLRGDTEAFF. The CDR3 DNA follows: TGTGCCAGTAGAGACAAACTTAGAGGAGACACTGAAGCTTTCTTT.

The rearrangement uses TRBV6-4 and TRBJ1-1; no clear D gene. The V gene lost 5 bases and the J gene lost 1 base, with 8 bases spanning the gap. The CDR3 has 13 amino acids. Germline V CDR1 and CDR2: MRHNA, SNTAGT. CDR3 amino acids: CASSLASNTEAFF. The DNA of the CDR3 is TGTGCCAGCAGTCTGGCCTCGAACACTGAAGCTTTCTTT.

This clone was observed a handful of times. The V call is TRBV30, the J call TRBJ1-1; D ambiguous. Germline V CDR1 and CDR2: GTSNPN, SVGIG (reference sequence). This CDR3 comprises 13 residues. The V gene lost 1 base and the J gene lost 0 bases, with 6 bases spanning the gap. CDR3 protein: CAWSGRMNTEAFF. Here the CDR3 DNA reads TGTGCCTGGAGTGGACGGATGAACACTGAAGCTTTCTTT.

V and J are TRBV7-2 and TRBJ2-2, with D tentatively TRBD1 (6 bases). The CDR3 contains 15 residues. Germline V gives CDR1 SGHTA, CDR2 FQGNSA. The germline V and J ends were trimmed by 2 bases and 7 bases, with 14 bases remaining between them. The CDR3 DNA sequence: TGTGCCAGCAGCTTACAGGGGTTTGATGGCGGGGAGCTGTTTTTT. This encodes CASSLQGFDGGELFF. The full variable domain, with the rest looked up from reference TRBV7-2 and TRBJ2-2, is GAGVSQSPSNKVTEKGKDVELRCDPISGHTALYWYRQSLGQGLEFLIYFQGNSAPDKSGLPSDRFSAERTGGSVSTLTIQRTQQEDSAVYLCASSLQGFDGGELFFGEGSRLTVL.

The rearrangement uses TRBV7-9 and TRBJ1-4, with a possible D match to TRBD1 (6 bases). The CDR3 covers 14 residues. Germline V gives CDR1 SEHNR, CDR2 FQNEAQ (reference sequence). V gave up 5 bases and J gave up 0 bases, with 7 bases separating them. CDR3 DNA sequence: TGTGCCAGCAGCCCAGGGGCAACTAATGAAAAACTGTTTTTT. As protein: CASSPGATNEKLFF.

V and J are TRBV4-3 and TRBJ2-5; maybe TRBD2 (5 bases). This CDR3 is 13 amino acids long. Trimming pared 4 bases from V and 5 bases from J, leaving 11 bases between. Per the germline V gene, CDR1 is LGHNA and CDR2 is YSLEER. The CDR3 DNA follows: TGCGCCAGCAGCCTAGGGAGAGGGGAGACCCAGTACTTC. Amino acids: CASSLGRGETQYF.

J is TRBJ1-2 and V is TRBV7-9; tentatively, D is TRBD1 (6 bases). V was clipped by 3 bases and J by 9 bases, with 11 bases between them. CDR3 length: 12 amino acids. From germline, CDR1 is SEHNR and CDR2 FQNEAQ (reference sequence). For the CDR3, the DNA is TGTGCCAGCAGCTTCCGCAGGGGTAGCTACACCTTC. Translation: CASSFRRGSYTF.

This clone has only one observation. This chain connects TRBV6-6 to TRBJ1-2, with no clear D. Trimming removed 0 bases at V and 8 bases at J, with 16 bases between. Germline assignment: CDR1 MNHNY and CDR2 SVGAGI (reference sequence). The CDR3 covers 15 residues. The CDR3, as DNA: TGTGCCAGCAGTTACTCTCCGGGAAACAGTTTAGGCTACACCTTC. This gives the protein CASSYSPGNSLGYTF.

Written as DNA, the CDR3 is TGCGCCAGCAGCCAGTCGACAGGTCAAGGCTACACCTTC. It yields the protein CASSQSTGQGYTF. The V call is TRBV4-1, the J call TRBJ1-2, with D perhaps TRBD1 (6 bases). Trimming stripped 3 bases from V and 8 bases from J, with 13 bases between. Germline CDR1 is MGHRA and CDR2 is YSYEKL. This CDR3 region has 13 residues.

The V call is TRBV6-5, the J call TRBJ1-1; 8 bases agree with TRBD1. The CDR3 loop spans 16 amino acids. V lost 4 bases and J lost 6; bases outside the gene matches: 13. Germline assignment: CDR1 MNHEY and CDR2 SVGAGI. The CDR3 nucleotides read TGTGCCAGCAGTTTAACACAGGGGGGCGGACCGGCTGAAGCTTTCTTT. It translates to CASSLTQGGGPAEAFF.

The gene calls are TRBV10-3 and TRBJ2-2; weak D call: TRBD2 (6 bases). Germline lookup yields CDR1 ENHRY and CDR2 SYGVKD. CDR3 length: 20 amino acids. The ends were cut back, 7 bases at V and 3 bases at J, with 30 bases in the middle. CDR3 nucleotides: TGTGCCATCAATGCTATCCCCACACCTGGGACTCTAGGCCACACCGGGGAGCTGTTTTTT. It yields the protein CAINAIPTPGTLGHTGELFF.

V is TRBV14 and J is TRBJ2-3, with 7 bases identical to TRBD2. The CDR3 consists of 17 residues. Germline V gene lookup returns CDR1 SGHDN and CDR2 FVKESK. The V gene end was trimmed by 0 bases and the J gene end by 0 bases; junction bases not matched to a gene: 6. CDR3 DNA: TGTGCCAGCAGCCAAGATCGCGGGAGCTGGAGCACAGATACGCAGTATTTT. It yields the protein CASSQDRGSWSTDTQYF.

The CDR3 DNA reads TGCGCCAGCAGCCTAACAGGGGGCAGCGCTGAAGCTTTCTTT. Its protein is CASSLTGGSAEAFF. The V and J genes are TRBV4-3 and TRBJ1-1; 9 bases agree with TRBD1. The germline CDR1 and CDR2 sequences are LGHNA and YSLEER. The CDR3 totals 14 residues. Trimming cost V 4 bases and J 6 bases; bases outside gene matches: 6.

The chain links TRBV29-1 to TRBJ1-1; the D gene is possibly TRBD1 (6 bases). There are 13 residues in the CDR3. Germline CDR1 reads SQVTM; CDR2 reads ANQGSEA. The ends were cut back, 0 bases at V and 3 bases at J, with 8 bases in the middle. The CDR3 is CSVEDGQYTEAFF. Here the CDR3 DNA reads TGCAGCGTTGAAGATGGACAGTACACTGAAGCTTTCTTT.

This clone was counted a few times. The CDR3: CASSFWGGTPEVEQFF. CDR3 bases: TGTGCCAGCAGCTTTTGGGGCGGGACCCCAGAGGTAGAGCAGTTCTTC. The rearrangement joins TRBV11-2 to TRBJ2-1; possibly TRBD2 for D (6 bases). The CDR3 has 16 residues. The ends were cut back, 3 bases at V and 10 bases at J, with 22 bases in the middle. Germline lookup yields CDR1 SGHAT and CDR2 FQNNGV.

By sample share, this clone is medium-sized. The CDR3 DNA is TGTGCCAGTAGTATTCTCCCCCCAGCCTTCGAGAGCTCCTACGAGCAGTACTTC. Its protein product is CASSILPPAFESSYEQYF. The rearrangement uses TRBV19 and TRBJ2-7, with D unclear. CDR3 length: 18 amino acids. CDR1 and CDR2 from the germline V gene are LNHDA and SQIVND (reference sequence). The germline V and J ends were trimmed by 3 bases and 0 bases, with 21 bases remaining between them.

The chain has TRBV2 and TRBJ2-5; 8 bases line up with TRBD1. Germline V gene lookup returns CDR1 SNHLY and CDR2 FYNNEI. The V gene end was trimmed by 4 bases and the J gene end by 5 bases; junction bases not matched to a gene: 3. The CDR3 is made up of 13 amino acids. CDR3 sequence reads: CASSGYRGETQYF. The CDR3 coding sequence is TGTGCCAGCAGTGGGTACAGGGGGGAGACCCAGTACTTC.

This rearrangement joins TRBV15 to TRBJ2-3; 11 bases match TRBD2. The CDR3 sequence is 16 residues long. J lost 0 bases, V lost 5 bases, and 4 bases had no gene match. Germline CDR1 is LNHNV and CDR2 is YYDKDF (reference sequence). CDR3 protein: CATSGSGGASTDTQYF. The CDR3 DNA is TGTGCCACCAGCGGTAGCGGGGGGGCTAGCACAGATACGCAGTATTTT.

The chain couples TRBV7-3 to TRBJ1-1, with D possibly TRBD1 on 6 matching bases. The germline V gene has CDR1 SGHTA and CDR2 FQGTGA. V shed 3 bases and J shed 1 base, with 6 bases lying between them. The CDR3 sequence is 13 residues long. CDR3 residues: CASSLTGNTEAFF. The CDR3 DNA reads as TGTGCCAGCAGCTTGACAGGGAACACTGAAGCTTTCTTT.